Listed below are T cell receptor beta chains from one sample, sequenced in a study of cytomegalovirus exposure and HLA in healthy donors. The table came from immunoSEQ multiplex PCR; TCRdb's copy has only in-frame clones and leaves some out. In the table there are over 50,000 clones, about 90% of which are singletons. Material: PBMCs. Source of these receptors: a man aged 25 to 40 in good health and CMV-seropositive. Both conserved end residues are part of each CDR3. D genes are given only for firm matches. The listing skips clone size in some rows; elsewhere it reads once, few, many or a size class.

cdr3_aa cdr3_nt d_call clone_size j_call v_call
CASSIRDRGSMNTEAFF TGTGCCAGTTCAATCCGGGACAGGGGGTCTATGAACACTGAAGCTTTCTTT TRBD1 . TRBJ1-1 TRBV19
CASSVSSGSYNSPLHF TGTGCCAGCAGCGTATCTTCAGGCTCCTATAATTCACCCCTCCACTTT . once TRBJ1-6 TRBV9
CASGLAGEDTQYF TGTGCCAGCGGACTAGCGGGAGAAGATACGCAGTATTTT TRBD2 . TRBJ2-3 TRBV2
CASSQTSVSSYEQYF TGCGCCAGCAGCCAGACTAGCGTGAGCTCCTACGAGCAGTACTTC TRBD2 . TRBJ2-7 TRBV4-1
CASSLAFRGRNNEQFF TGTGCCAGCAGCTTAGCTTTCAGGGGGCGGAACAATGAGCAGTTCTTC TRBD1 once TRBJ2-1 TRBV7-2
CTSILSGGGADTQYF TGTACCAGCATCCTTAGCGGAGGAGGGGCAGATACGCAGTATTTT . . TRBJ2-3 TRBV28
CASSISPGQQETQYF TGTGCCAGCAGCATCTCACCGGGACAACAAGAGACCCAGTACTTC . . TRBJ2-5 TRBV9
CASSPGQGAGGANVLTF TGTGCCAGCAGCCCAGGACAGGGGGCAGGTGGGGCCAACGTCCTGACTTTC TRBD1 . TRBJ2-6 TRBV13
CASSLSLAGASYEQYF TGTGCCAGCAGCTTAAGTCTAGCGGGAGCTTCCTACGAGCAGTACTTC TRBD2 . TRBJ2-7 TRBV7-9
CASSPRAGDSSYEQYF TGTGCCAGCTCACCACGAGCGGGGGATAGCTCCTACGAGCAGTACTTC TRBD2 . TRBJ2-7 TRBV18
CAWSGTGFGPQHF TGTGCCTGGAGTGGGACAGGGTTTGGGCCCCAGCATTTT TRBD1 . TRBJ1-5 TRBV30
CASSPGHLEAFF TGTGCCAGCAGCCCGGGACACCTTGAAGCTTTCTTT . . TRBJ1-1 TRBV7-9
CATGGGGQGRQDTQYF TGTGCCACCGGCGGCGGGGGACAGGGTAGGCAAGATACGCAGTATTTT TRBD1 . TRBJ2-3 TRBV10-3
CASSSQSSGRGLIYEQYF TGTGCCAGCAGCTCTCAATCTAGCGGGAGGGGCTTAATCTACGAGCAGTACTTC TRBD2 . TRBJ2-7 TRBV7-2
CASSSPSSYEQYF TGTGCCAGCAGTTCCCCGAGCTCCTACGAGCAGTACTTC . . TRBJ2-7 TRBV28
CASSLDGQKNTEAFF TGCGCCAGCAGCTTGGATGGACAGAAGAACACTGAAGCTTTCTTT . few TRBJ1-1 TRBV5-1
CASSSGLAGGSWVFF TGTGCCAGCAGTTCAGGACTAGCGGGAGGTAGTTGGGTGTTCTTC TRBD2 . TRBJ2-1 TRBV11-1
CASSLHRPVDEQYF TGTGCCAGCAGCTTGCACAGGCCTGTCGACGAGCAGTACTTC . . TRBJ2-7 TRBV5-6
CASSPPSLYETSKSETQYF TGTGCCAGCAGCCCACCGTCGTTATATGAAACTAGCAAATCGGAGACCCAGTACTTC . . TRBJ2-5 TRBV11-3
CASSEFGEGGELFF TGTGCCAGCAGTGAATTCGGGGAAGGCGGGGAGCTGTTTTTT . . TRBJ2-2 TRBV25-1
CSARGGKTEAFF TGCAGCGCCCGCGGGGGAAAGACTGAAGCTTTCTTT . . TRBJ1-1 TRBV29-1
CASSLGSGNTEAFF TGCGCCAGCAGCTTGGGTTCGGGGAACACTGAAGCTTTCTTT . . TRBJ1-1 TRBV5-1
CSVSTDRSNGYTF TGCAGCGTATCAACGGACAGGTCAAATGGCTACACCTTC TRBD1 . TRBJ1-2 TRBV29-1
CAIKGDVSYEQYF TGTGCCATCAAGGGGGACGTCTCCTACGAGCAGTACTTC . . TRBJ2-7 TRBV10-3
CASRNLAGGLYNEQFF TGTGCCAGCCGAAATCTAGCGGGAGGGCTGTACAATGAGCAGTTCTTC TRBD2 . TRBJ2-1 TRBV28
CASSVDLGLAATDTQYF TGTGCCAGCAGCGTAGATCTTGGTCTAGCGGCCACAGATACGCAGTATTTT TRBD2 . TRBJ2-3 TRBV9
CAISDYYEQYF TGTGCCATCAGCGACTACTACGAGCAGTACTTC . . TRBJ2-7 TRBV10-3
CSVEGVPGYGYTF TGCAGCGTTGAAGGAGTACCAGGGTATGGCTACACCTTC . . TRBJ1-2 TRBV29-1
CASSLGTGVAYGQYF TGTGCCAGCAGCCTAGGGACAGGGGTCGCATACGGGCAGTACTTC TRBD1 . TRBJ2-5 TRBV5-4
CAWRTDSGGEQYF TGTGCCTGGAGGACGGACAGCGGGGGAGAGCAGTACTTC TRBD2 . TRBJ2-7 TRBV30
CASSIGQSYNEQFF TGTGCCAGTAGTATTGGGCAGTCCTACAATGAGCAGTTCTTC . . TRBJ2-1 TRBV19
CASGGGIGGANTEAFF TGTGCCAGCGGAGGGGGCATTGGGGGAGCTAACACTGAAGCTTTCTTT TRBD1 . TRBJ1-1 TRBV25-1
CASSFAGANTGELFF TGCGCCAGCAGCTTCGCCGGTGCGAACACCGGGGAGCTGTTTTTT . . TRBJ2-2 TRBV5-1
CASSKTGSNEKLFF TGTGCCAGCAGCAAGACAGGATCGAATGAAAAACTGTTTTTT . . TRBJ1-4 TRBV28
CASCKNYEQYF TGTGCCAGCTGTAAAAACTACGAGCAGTACTTC . few TRBJ2-7 TRBV6-9
CASSYRQTASYERVGQYF TGTGCCAGCAGCTACCGACAGACGGCATCCTACGAGCGAGTTGGGCAGTACTTC . . TRBJ2-7 TRBV5-5
CASSIRRVSNQPQHF TGTGCCAGTAGTATAAGACGGGTTAGCAATCAGCCCCAGCATTTT . once TRBJ1-5 TRBV19
CASIQGNHYEQYF TGTGCCAGCATCCAGGGGAACCACTACGAGCAGTACTTC . . TRBJ2-7 TRBV6-6
CASSPGSNTGELFF TGTGCCAGCTCACCTGGCAGTAACACCGGGGAGCTGTTTTTT . . TRBJ2-2 TRBV18
CSVGTSGDYNEQFF TGCAGCGTGGGGACTAGCGGGGACTACAATGAGCAGTTCTTC TRBD2 . TRBJ2-1 TRBV29-1
CASNRNRGSLNTEAFF TGTGCCAGCAATCGGAACAGGGGATCTCTGAACACTGAAGCTTTCTTT TRBD1 . TRBJ1-1 TRBV28
CASSLNGRAPYEQYF TGTGCCAGCAGCTTAAACGGGAGGGCCCCCTACGAGCAGTACTTC TRBD2 once TRBJ2-7 TRBV7-2
CASSRDRGFYNEQFF TGTGCCAGCAGTAGGGACAGGGGGTTCTACAATGAGCAGTTCTTC TRBD1 . TRBJ2-1 TRBV5-4
CASSVGTAVGVTGELFF TGTGCCAGCAGCGTAGGGACAGCGGTAGGGGTCACCGGGGAGCTGTTTTTT . . TRBJ2-2 TRBV9
CASSEPIGTSGGTYEQYF TGTGCCAGCAGTGAACCTATTGGGACTAGCGGGGGGACCTACGAGCAGTACTTC TRBD2 . TRBJ2-7 TRBV25-1
CASSLTGVAPDTQYF TGTGCCAGCAGTTTAACGGGAGTGGCGCCAGATACGCAGTATTTT . . TRBJ2-3 TRBV27
CASSLPGQGNNEQFF TGTGCCAGCAGCTTACCGGGACAGGGCAACAATGAGCAGTTCTTC TRBD1 . TRBJ2-1 TRBV7-9
CASSLYMFNQPQHF TGTGCCAGCAGTTTGTACATGTTTAATCAGCCCCAGCATTTT . . TRBJ1-5 TRBV27
CASRHDRFRGNEQFF TGTGCCAGCAGGCACGACAGGTTTCGGGGCAATGAGCAGTTCTTC . . TRBJ2-1 TRBV6-5
CASTTSVSSYNEQFF TGTGCCAGCACCACTAGCGTTAGCTCCTACAATGAGCAGTTCTTC TRBD2 . TRBJ2-1 TRBV6-5
CASSEELAGVGELFF TGTGCCAGCAGTGAAGAACTAGCGGGAGTAGGGGAGCTGTTTTTT TRBD2 . TRBJ2-2 TRBV2